A single T cell receptor (beta chain) is shown here with its context. Antigen unknown. This specimen comes from a study of naive CD8 T cells in extremely preterm neonates. Extremely preterm deliveries at roughly 22-27 weeks of gestation provided the preterm samples. Broader study findings: The authors flagged variable productive template counts in preterm samples. Preterm infants showed shorter CDR3s, fewer N additions and less trimming than older groups.

Method: immunoSEQ multiplex PCR; TCRdb's copy keeps in-frame clones and lacks some. Of around 23,000 clones listed, approximately 88% are singletons. Germline assignment: CDR1 SGDLS and CDR2 YYNGEE. The V and J ends lost 0 bases and 7 bases, in that order; junction bases with no gene match: 3. This CDR3 has 15 residues. This clonotype originated in a boy who was born preterm. Sequencing was carried out using naive CD8+ T cells from cord blood. The chain recombines TRBV9 with TRBJ2-1; 11 nucleotides align to TRBD2. CDR3 residues: CASSVGLAGHNEQFF. CDR3 bases: TGTGCCAGCAGCGTAGGACTAGCGGGGCATAATGAGCAGTTCTTC.